The T cell receptor (beta chain) described here comes from a study of PD-L1 blockade in urothelial cancer listed by TCRdb under 2017. At the level of the whole study: Therapy was started at some point between 2014 and 2016 for all patients, and atezolizumab 1,200 mg was administered intravenously every 3 weeks. About 85% of the roughly 29 patients were males with bladder-origin urothelial cancer, and about 65% of the 29 reported a prior smoking history. An ECOG performance status of 0 or 1 was recorded for the patients, and 0 to 3 prior chemotherapy regimens had been received by the patients. Blood samples were analyzed at two time points: 3 weeks after treatment start (second dose) and 6 weeks after treatment start. A median of about 150,000 T cells and fewer than 85,000 unique TCRs was obtained from blood samples, and a median clonality of 0.080 was observed. Somatic, immune and clinical correlates of response to PD-L1 blockade with atezolizumab in urothelial cancer were the focus of an exploratory multi-omic analysis. TCR sequencing covered pretreatment tumor samples and matched, serially collected peripheral blood taken before and after atezolizumab treatment. Progression-free survival longer than 6 months counted as durable clinical benefit, and TCR features were additionally tested against both progression-free and overall survival. Whole exome sequencing and RNA sequencing of pretreatment tumors were performed alongside TCR sequencing in the same patients. Durable clinical benefit was achieved by nine patients but not by the remaining 20. Pretreatment blood TCR-seq was available for about 30 patients, at least one posttreatment blood collection was obtained for about 24 patients, and tumor TCR-seq was available for about 24 patients. Study-wide conclusions, independent of this receptor: Patients with durable benefit showed greater expansion of tumor-associated TCR clones in peripheral blood 3 weeks after starting treatment (n ≈ 23, p = 0.022). Because of the small sample size (n ≈ 27) and the many exploratory analyses performed, the results are intended to be regarded as hypothesis-generating. Improved progression-free and overall survival was associated with having pretreatment peripheral blood TCR clonality below the median.

Synthetic TCR analog templates were spiked into each PCR so that absolute template abundance could be estimated from read counts. TCRbeta CDR3 regions were amplified from genomic DNA with bias-controlled V and J gene primers using the immunoSEQ assay. Rearranged TCRbeta segments were sequenced at approximately 20X coverage. On the study's bioinformatics: Clustering was used to correct sequencing errors, and CDR3s were annotated against IMGT to assign V, D and J genes. Only productive TCRbeta rearrangements were used in downstream analyses, excluding out-of-frame or stop-codon sequences. Clonality was computed as one minus Shannon entropy normalized by the log of the number of unique productive sequences. Fisher's exact test with Benjamini-Hochberg correction, at a threshold of adjusted p below 0.01, was used to find clones that differed between time points or between blood and tumor. This is the immuneACCESS table as TCRdb keeps it, with only in-frame sequences that have V and J called. A part of the clones is gone; compared with another copy, unresolved V genes explain less than half, and the rest is unexplained. The V and J calls and the clone size are those of that table, but D and trimming were determined from the DNA. For this sample there are some 50,000 clones; around 89% appear just once. In total, the top ten clones hold 3.5% to 5% of the sample.

A cohort of approximately 31 patients with locally advanced or metastatic urothelial carcinoma, treated at Memorial Sloan Kettering on a trial protocol, was included. Peripheral blood mononuclear cells were collected pretreatment and during treatment, at between 1 and 8 total time points per patient. The Qiagen DNeasy Blood extraction kit was used to purify genomic DNA from total PBMCs and tumor samples. PBMCs were collected pretreatment and during treatment and were isolated and stored as previously described. Comments on this clone: Its antigen target is currently unknown. It has no much larger one-base neighbor in the sample; base qualities were not kept.

According to the germline V gene, CDR1 reads SGHTA and CDR2 reads FQGNSA. The CDR3 goes from the cysteine to the phenylalanine over 16 residues. Just CDR3 DNA is preserved here, 48 bases in frame from base 1. V is trimmed back by 5 bases and J by 5 bases, and the junction contains 8 bases that no gene match accounts for. This clonotype originated in a man of 80 years or more with urothelial cancer. The material was PBMCs, obtained around atezolizumab (anti-PD-L1) treatment. The rearrangement combines TRBV7-2 with TRBJ1-5, with TRBD1 matching 11 junction bases. This receptor has the CDR3 CASSISGTGGHQPQHF. The nucleotides are TGTGCCAGCAGCATCTCCGGGACAGGGGGTCATCAGCCCCAGCATTTT.